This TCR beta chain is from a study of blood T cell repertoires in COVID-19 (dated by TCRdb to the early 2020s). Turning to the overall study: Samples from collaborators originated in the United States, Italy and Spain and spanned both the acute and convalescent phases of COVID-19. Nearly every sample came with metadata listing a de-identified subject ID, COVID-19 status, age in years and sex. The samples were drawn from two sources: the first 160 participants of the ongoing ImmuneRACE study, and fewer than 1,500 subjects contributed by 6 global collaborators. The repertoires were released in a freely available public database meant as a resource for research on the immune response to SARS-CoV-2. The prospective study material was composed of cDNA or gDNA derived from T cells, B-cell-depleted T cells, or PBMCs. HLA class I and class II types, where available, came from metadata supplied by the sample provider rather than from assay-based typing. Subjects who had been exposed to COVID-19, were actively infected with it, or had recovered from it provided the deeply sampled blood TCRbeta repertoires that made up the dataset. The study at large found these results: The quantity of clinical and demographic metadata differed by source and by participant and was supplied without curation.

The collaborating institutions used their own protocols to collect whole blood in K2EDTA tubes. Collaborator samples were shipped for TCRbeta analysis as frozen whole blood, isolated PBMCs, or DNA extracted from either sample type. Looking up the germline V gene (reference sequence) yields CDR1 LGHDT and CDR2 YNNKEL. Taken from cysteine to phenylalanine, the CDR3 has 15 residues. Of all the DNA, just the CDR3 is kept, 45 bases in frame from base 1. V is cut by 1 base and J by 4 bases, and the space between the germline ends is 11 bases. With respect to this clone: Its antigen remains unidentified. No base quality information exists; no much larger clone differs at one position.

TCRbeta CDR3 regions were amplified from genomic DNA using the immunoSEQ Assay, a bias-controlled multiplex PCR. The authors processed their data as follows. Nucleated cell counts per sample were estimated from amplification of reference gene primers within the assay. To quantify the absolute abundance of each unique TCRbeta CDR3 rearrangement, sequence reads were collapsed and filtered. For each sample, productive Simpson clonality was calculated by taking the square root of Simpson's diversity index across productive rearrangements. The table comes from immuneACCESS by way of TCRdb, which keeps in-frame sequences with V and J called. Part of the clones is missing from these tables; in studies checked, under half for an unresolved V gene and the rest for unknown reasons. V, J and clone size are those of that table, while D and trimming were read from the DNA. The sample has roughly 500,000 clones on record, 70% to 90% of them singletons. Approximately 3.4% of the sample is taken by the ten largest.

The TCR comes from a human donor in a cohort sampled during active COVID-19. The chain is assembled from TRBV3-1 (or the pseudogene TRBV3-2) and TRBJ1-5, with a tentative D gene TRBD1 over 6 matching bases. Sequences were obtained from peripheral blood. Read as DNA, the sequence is TGTGCCAGCAGCCAAGGGGGGCTAGGGAATCAGCCCCAGCATTTT. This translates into CASSQGGLGNQPQHF.